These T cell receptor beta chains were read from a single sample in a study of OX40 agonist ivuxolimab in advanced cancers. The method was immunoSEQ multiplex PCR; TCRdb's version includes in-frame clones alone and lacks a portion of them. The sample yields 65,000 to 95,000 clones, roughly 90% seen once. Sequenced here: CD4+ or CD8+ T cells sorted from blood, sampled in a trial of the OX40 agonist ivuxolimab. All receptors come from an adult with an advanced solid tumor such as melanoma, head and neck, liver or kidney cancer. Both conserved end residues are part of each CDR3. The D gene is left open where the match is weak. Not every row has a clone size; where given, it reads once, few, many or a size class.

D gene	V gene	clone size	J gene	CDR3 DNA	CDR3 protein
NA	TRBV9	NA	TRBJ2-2	TGTGCCAGCAGCGTAGAGATCAACCTCGGTAGGGGGGAGCTGTTTTTT	CASSVEINLGRGELFF
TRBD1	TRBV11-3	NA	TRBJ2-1	TGTGCCAGCAGCCCAAAGACAGGGGGCGCATCCTACAATGAGCAGTTCTTC	CASSPKTGGASYNEQFF
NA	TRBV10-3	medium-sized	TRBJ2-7	TGTGCCATCGGACAGACCTACGAGCAGTACTTC	CAIGQTYEQYF
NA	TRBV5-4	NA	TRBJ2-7	TGTGCCAGCAGCTTGGGGCCGAGGCTGAGCTCCTACGAGCAGTACTTC	CASSLGPRLSSYEQYF
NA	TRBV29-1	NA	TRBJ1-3	TGCAGCGCCGAGACGTCGGGTTCGGGAAACACCATATATTTT	CSAETSGSGNTIYF
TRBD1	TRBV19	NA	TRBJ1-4	TGTGCCAGTAGTGTCAGGGGGAATCTTAATGAAAAACTGTTTTTT	CASSVRGNLNEKLFF
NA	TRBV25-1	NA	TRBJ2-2	TGTGCCAGCAGTGAACCCGGGCAGGGATGGGCCGGGGAGCTGTTTTTT	CASSEPGQGWAGELFF
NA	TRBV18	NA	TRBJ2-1	TGTGCCAGCTCACCAGGGATCGGGGATGAGCAGTTCTTC	CASSPGIGDEQFF
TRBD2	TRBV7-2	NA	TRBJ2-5	TGTGCCAGCAGCCCGGGAGGGTCCGGGATGGAGACCCAGTACTTC	CASSPGGSGMETQYF
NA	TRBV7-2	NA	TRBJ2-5	TGTGCCAGCAGCTTAGAGATCAGGGCTCCACAAGAGACCCAGTACTTC	CASSLEIRAPQETQYF
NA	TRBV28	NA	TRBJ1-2	TGTGCCAGCAGTTCCCTCGGGCGAGGAAACTATGGCTACACCTTC	CASSSLGRGNYGYTF